This TCR beta chain was captured by sequencing in a study of beta chain features in type 1 diabetes. Markers CD45RO/CCR7/CD25/CD127/CD95/CD27 served to sort CD4+ naive, central memory, regulatory and stem cell-like memory cells. The CDR3 is 14 residues long. Germline loops: CDR1 SEHNR, CDR2 FQNEAQ (reference sequence). V gave up 3 bases and J gave up 9 bases, with 12 bases separating them. The investigators reverse transcribed all of the isolated RNA, so they sequenced expressed TCRB transcripts. The method was immunoSEQ multiplex PCR; TCRdb's version includes in-frame clones alone and lacks a portion of them. Of 400,000 to 450,000 clones in the sample, about 15% were seen once.

The chain combines TRBV7-9 with TRBJ1-6; a possible D gene is TRBD1 (6 bases). The source of this sequence is a man under 40 in good health. What was sequenced was naive CD4+ T cells from blood. The CDR3: CASSFGGLFSPLHF. For the CDR3, the DNA is TGTGCCAGCAGCTTTGGGGGGCTGTTTTCACCCCTCCACTTT.